This section outlines one TCR beta chain sequence together with its context. Its target is unknown. The record originates from a study of siplizumab effects on memory and regulatory T cells. This CDR3 is 14 amino acids long. With 3 bases removed from V and 4 bases from J, the gap between germline ends came to 13 bases. Germline lookup yields CDR1 SGDLS and CDR2 YYNGEE. TCRdb's copy holds only in-frame clones and misses some; the assay was immunoSEQ multiplex PCR. The sample yields about 100,000 clones, 91% seen once. Regarding the study as a whole: Unstimulated subset assignment was obtained for only a minor fraction of alloreactive clones.

The sequencing input was CD4+ T cells sorted from blood. The clonotype was recovered from a human donor in good health. Some clones in this sample may be carry-over from other donors' samples. The chain recombines TRBV9 with TRBJ1-2; D is possibly TRBD1 (5 bases). The CDR3: CASSAGTSGYGYTF. The CDR3 DNA reads as TGTGCCAGCAGCGCAGGGACGTCGGGCTATGGCTACACCTTC. The whole variable domain, filled in from reference TRBV9 and TRBJ1-2, reads DSGVTQTPKHLITATGQRVTLRCSPRSGDLSVYWYQQSLDQGLQFLIQYYNGEERAKGNILERFSAQQFPDLHSELNLSSLELGDSALYFCASSAGTSGYGYTFGSGTRLTVV.